This T cell receptor (beta chain) is from a study of OX40 agonist ivuxolimab in advanced cancers. The table came from immunoSEQ multiplex PCR; TCRdb's copy has only in-frame clones and leaves some out. The sample contains approximately 66,000 clones, 80% to 90% of which appear only once. This CDR3 is built from 15 residues. Germline assignment: CDR1 SNHLY and CDR2 FYNNEI. The V gene lost 3 bases and the J gene lost 2 bases, with 11 bases spanning the gap. The genes are TRBV2 and TRBJ1-5, with unresolved D. The clonotype comes from an adult with an advanced solid tumor such as melanoma, head and neck, liver or kidney cancer. This sample comprised CD4+ or CD8+ T cells sorted from blood, obtained in a trial of the OX40 agonist ivuxolimab. The CDR3 is CASSDRNLGNQPQHF. In DNA, the CDR3 is TGTGCCAGCAGTGATAGGAACCTTGGCAATCAGCCCCAGCATTTT.